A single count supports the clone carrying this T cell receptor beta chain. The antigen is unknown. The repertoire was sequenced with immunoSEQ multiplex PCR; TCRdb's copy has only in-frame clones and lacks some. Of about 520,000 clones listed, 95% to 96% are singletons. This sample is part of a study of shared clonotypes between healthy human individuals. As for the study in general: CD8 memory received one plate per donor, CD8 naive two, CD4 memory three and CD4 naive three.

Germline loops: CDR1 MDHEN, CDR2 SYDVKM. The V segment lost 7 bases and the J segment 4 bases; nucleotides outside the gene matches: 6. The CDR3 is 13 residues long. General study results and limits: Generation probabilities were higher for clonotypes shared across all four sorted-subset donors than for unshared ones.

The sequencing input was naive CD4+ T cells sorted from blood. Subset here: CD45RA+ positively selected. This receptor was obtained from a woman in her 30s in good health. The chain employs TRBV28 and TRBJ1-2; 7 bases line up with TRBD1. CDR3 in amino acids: CASTQTGSYGYTF. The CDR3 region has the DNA TGTGCCAGCACCCAGACAGGGAGCTATGGCTACACCTTC.